This passage covers 6 T cell receptor beta chains from one sample sequenced in a study of T cell repertoires in cytomegalovirus infection. A single record per CDR3 protein comes from TCRdb applying MiXCR to the reads. The sample records about 210,000 distinct CDR3 sequences, around 6.2% being singletons. Sequenced input: PBMCs. The receptors were gathered from a human donor in good health (CMV status not recorded). Some clones in this sample may be carry-over from other donors' samples.

This clonotype was found many times. CDR3 nucleotides: TGTGCCAGCAGCTTAACCGAGGGGGCGGATACGCAGTATTTT. This sequence encodes CASSLTEGADTQYF. The V gene is TRBV7-8, the J gene TRBJ2-3; 7 bases map to TRBD1. The CDR3 totals 14 residues. In germline, CDR1 is SGHVS, CDR2 FQNEAQ. Losses at the gene ends were 2 bases for V and 6 bases for J; bases not matched to a gene: 5.

This clonotype has ten or more counts. This chain uses TRBV19 with TRBJ1-5; possibly TRBD1 for D (5 bases). CDR3 length: 15 amino acids. Germline CDR1 and CDR2: LNHDA and SQIVND (reference sequence). V was shortened by 7 bases and J by 1 base, with 14 bases between the two germline ends. The CDR3 sequence: CASTVGDLSNQPQHF. The CDR3 DNA sequence: TGTGCCAGTACCGTGGGGGATCTCAGCAATCAGCCCCAGCATTTT.

This clonotype was seen at least ten times. The chain couples TRBV7-2 to TRBJ1-2; TRBD1 agrees at 7 bases. Germline CDR1 SGHTA, CDR2 FQGNSA. V gave up 4 bases and J gave up 0 bases; unmatched junction bases: 5. The length of the CDR3 is 15 residues. CDR3 nucleotide sequence: TGTGCCAGCAGCTGGGTGGGACAGACTAACTATGGCTACACCTTC. It translates to CASSWVGQTNYGYTF.

This clonotype was counted ten times or more. The V call is TRBV11-2, the J call TRBJ2-1, with 7 bases identical to TRBD1. This CDR3 is built from 13 residues. V was clipped by 4 bases and J by 14 bases; unmatched bases: 11. The germline CDR1 and CDR2 sequences are SGHAT and FQNNGV. CDR3 sequence reads: CASSSSWGQGEFF. CDR3 DNA: TGTGCCAGCAGCTCCTCATGGGGGCAGGGGGAGTTCTTC. The full variable domain, with the rest looked up from reference TRBV11-2 and TRBJ2-1, is EAGVAQSPRYKIIEKRQSVAFWCNPISGHATLYWYQQILGQGPKLLIQFQNNGVVDDSQLPKDRFSAERLKGVDSTLKIQPAKLEDSAVYLCASSSSWGQGEFFGPGTRLTVL.

The sample holds many counts of this clonotype. This sequence joins TRBV6-1 and TRBJ2-1; D possibly corresponds to TRBD2 (6 bases). CDR3 size: 15 residues. From germline, CDR1 is MNHNS and CDR2 SASEGT. Trimming removed 5 bases from V and 4 bases from J, with 15 bases in between. The CDR3 spells CASSPRDLTYNEQFF. CDR3 DNA: TGTGCCAGCAGTCCCCGGGACTTGACTTACAATGAGCAGTTCTTC.

This clonotype was counted ten times or more. The J gene is TRBJ2-7, the V gene TRBV3-1; a weak D match, TRBD1 (6 bases). Germline V gene lookup returns CDR1 LGHDT and CDR2 YNNKEL (reference sequence). V lost 4 bases and J lost 2, with 12 bases in between. The CDR3 covers 14 residues. The CDR3 bases are TGTGCCAGCAGCCGGGGACAATCAACCTACGAGCAGTACTTC. Residues: CASSRGQSTYEQYF.